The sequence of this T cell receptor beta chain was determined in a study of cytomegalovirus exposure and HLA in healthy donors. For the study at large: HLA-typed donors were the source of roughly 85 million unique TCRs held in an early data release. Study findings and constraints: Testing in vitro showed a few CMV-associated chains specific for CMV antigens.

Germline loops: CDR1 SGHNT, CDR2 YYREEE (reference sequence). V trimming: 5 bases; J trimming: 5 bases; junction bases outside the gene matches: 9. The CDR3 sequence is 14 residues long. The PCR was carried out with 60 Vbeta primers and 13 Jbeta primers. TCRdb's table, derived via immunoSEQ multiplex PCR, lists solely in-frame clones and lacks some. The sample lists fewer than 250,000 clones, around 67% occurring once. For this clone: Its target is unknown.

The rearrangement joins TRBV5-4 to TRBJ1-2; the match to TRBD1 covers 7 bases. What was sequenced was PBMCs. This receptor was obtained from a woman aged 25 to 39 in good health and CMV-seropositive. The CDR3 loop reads CASRPIGGRYGYTF. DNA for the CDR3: TGTGCCAGCAGGCCGATAGGGGGCCGATATGGCTACACCTTC.